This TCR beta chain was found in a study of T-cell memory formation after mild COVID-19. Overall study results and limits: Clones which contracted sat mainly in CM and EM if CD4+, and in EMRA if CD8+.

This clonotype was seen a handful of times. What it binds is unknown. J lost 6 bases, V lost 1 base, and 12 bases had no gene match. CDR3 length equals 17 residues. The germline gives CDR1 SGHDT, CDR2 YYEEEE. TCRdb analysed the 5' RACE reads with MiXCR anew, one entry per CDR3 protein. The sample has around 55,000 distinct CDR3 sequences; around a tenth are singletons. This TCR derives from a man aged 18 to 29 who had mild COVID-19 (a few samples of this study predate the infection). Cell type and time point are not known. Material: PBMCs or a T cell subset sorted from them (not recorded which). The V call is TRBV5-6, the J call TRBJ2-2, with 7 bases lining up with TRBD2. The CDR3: CASSLRRLAPKAGELFF. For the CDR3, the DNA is TGTGCCAGCAGCTTGCGGCGACTAGCCCCGAAGGCCGGGGAGCTGTTTTTT.